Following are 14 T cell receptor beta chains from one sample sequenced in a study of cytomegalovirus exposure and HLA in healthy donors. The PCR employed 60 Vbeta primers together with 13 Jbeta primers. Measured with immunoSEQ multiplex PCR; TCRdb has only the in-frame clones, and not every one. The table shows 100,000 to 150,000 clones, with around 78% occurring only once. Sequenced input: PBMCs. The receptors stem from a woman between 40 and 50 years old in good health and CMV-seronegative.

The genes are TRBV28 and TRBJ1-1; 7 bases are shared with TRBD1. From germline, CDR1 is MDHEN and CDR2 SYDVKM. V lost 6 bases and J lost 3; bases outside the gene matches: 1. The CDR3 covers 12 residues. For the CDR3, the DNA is TGTGCCAGCAGCAGGGGGTACACTGAAGCTTTCTTT. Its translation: CASSRGYTEAFF.

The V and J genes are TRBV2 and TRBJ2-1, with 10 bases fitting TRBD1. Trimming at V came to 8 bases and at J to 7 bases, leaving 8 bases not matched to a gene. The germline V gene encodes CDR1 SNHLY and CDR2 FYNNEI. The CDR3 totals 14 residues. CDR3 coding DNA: TGTGCCAGCGGGGGACAGGGGAGGGCGAATGAGCAGTTCTTC. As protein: CASGGQGRANEQFF. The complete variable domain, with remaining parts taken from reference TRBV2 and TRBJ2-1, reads EPEVTQTPSHQVTQMGQEVILRCVPISNHLYFYWYRQILGQKVEFLVSFYNNEISEKSEIFDDQFSVERPDGSNFTLKIRSTKLEDSAMYFCASGGQGRANEQFFGPGTRLTVL.

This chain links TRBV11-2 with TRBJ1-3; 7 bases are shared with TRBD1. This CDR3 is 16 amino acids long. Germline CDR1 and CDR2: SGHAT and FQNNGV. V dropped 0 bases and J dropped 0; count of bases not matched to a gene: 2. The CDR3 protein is CASSLEPGGSGNTIYF. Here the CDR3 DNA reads TGTGCCAGCAGCTTAGAACCAGGGGGCTCTGGAAACACCATATATTTT.

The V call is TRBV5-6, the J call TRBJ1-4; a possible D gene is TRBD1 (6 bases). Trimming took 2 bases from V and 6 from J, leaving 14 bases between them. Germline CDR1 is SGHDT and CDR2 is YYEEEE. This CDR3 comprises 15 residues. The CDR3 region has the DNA TGTGCCAGCAGCTTTCGTAGGGGGAATGATGAAAAACTGTTTTTT. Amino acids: CASSFRRGNDEKLFF.

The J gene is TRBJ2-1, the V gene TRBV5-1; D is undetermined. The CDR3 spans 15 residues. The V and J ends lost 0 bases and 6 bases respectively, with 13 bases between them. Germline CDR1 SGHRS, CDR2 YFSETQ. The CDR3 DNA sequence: TGCGCCAGCAGCTTGGGAGGTTCCCCGTTCAATGAGCAGTTCTTC. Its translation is CASSLGGSPFNEQFF.

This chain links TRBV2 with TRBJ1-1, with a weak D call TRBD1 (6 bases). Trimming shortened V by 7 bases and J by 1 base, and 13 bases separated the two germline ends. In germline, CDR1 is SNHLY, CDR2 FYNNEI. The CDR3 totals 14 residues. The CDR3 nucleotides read TGTGCCAGCACCGGTTGGGGGCCGAACACTGAAGCTTTCTTT. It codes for CASTGWGPNTEAFF. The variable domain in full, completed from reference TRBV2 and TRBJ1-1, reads EPEVTQTPSHQVTQMGQEVILRCVPISNHLYFYWYRQILGQKVEFLVSFYNNEISEKSEIFDDQFSVERPDGSNFTLKIRSTKLEDSAMYFCASTGWGPNTEAFFGQGTRLTVV.

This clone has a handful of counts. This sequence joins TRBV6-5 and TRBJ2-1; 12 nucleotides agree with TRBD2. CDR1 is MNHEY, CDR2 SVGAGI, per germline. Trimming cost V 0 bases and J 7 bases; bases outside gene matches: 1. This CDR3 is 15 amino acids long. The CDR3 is CASSYSTSGSNEQFF. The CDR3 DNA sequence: TGTGCCAGCAGTTACTCGACTAGCGGGAGTAATGAGCAGTTCTTC.

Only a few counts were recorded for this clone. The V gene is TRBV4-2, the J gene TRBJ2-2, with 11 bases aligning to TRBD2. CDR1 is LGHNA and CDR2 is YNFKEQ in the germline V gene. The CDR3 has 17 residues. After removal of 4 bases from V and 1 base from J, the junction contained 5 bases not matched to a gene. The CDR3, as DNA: TGTGCCAGCAGCCGACTGACTAGCGGGGTGAACACCGGGGAGCTGTTTTTT. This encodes CASSRLTSGVNTGELFF.

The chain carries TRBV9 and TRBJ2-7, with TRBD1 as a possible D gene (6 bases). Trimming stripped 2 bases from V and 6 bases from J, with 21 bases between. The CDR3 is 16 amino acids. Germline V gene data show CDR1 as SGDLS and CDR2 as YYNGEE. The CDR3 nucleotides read TGTGCCAGCAGCGTTGGGGGCCCACTGGGCTCGGGCGAGCAGTACTTC. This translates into CASSVGGPLGSGEQYF.

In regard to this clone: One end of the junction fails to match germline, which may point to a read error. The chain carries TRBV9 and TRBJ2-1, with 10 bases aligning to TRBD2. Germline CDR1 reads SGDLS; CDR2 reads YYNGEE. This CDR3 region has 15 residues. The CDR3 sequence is CASTVLAGLGGEQFF. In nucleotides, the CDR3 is TGTGCCAGCACCGTACTAGCGGGACTGGGTGGGGAGCAGTTCTTC. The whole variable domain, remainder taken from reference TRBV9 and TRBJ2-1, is DSGVTQTPKHLITATGQRVTLRCSPRSGDLSVYWYQQSLDQGLQFLIQYYNGEERAKGNILERFSAQQFPDLHSELNLSSLELGDSALYFCASTVLAGLGGEQFFGPGTRLTVL.

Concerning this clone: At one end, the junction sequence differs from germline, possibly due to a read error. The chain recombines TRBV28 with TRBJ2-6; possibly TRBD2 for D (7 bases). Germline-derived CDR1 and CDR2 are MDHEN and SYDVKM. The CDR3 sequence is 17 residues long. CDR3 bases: TGTGCCAGCAGTCGGGGGGACAACCTCTCTGGGGCCAACGGCCTGACTTTC. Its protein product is CASSRGDNLSGANGLTF.

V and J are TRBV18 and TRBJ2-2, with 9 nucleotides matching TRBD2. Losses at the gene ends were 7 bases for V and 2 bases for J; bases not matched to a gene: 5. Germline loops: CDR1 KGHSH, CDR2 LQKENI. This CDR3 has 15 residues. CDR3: CASWPGLANTGELFF. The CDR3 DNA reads TGTGCCAGCTGGCCGGGACTAGCTAACACCGGGGAGCTGTTTTTT.

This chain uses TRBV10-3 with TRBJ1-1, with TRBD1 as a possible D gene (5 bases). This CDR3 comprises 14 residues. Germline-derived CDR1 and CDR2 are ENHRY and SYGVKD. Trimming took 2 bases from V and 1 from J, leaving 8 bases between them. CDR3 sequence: CAISEPGRNTEAFF. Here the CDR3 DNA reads TGTGCCATCAGTGAGCCAGGGCGGAACACTGAAGCTTTCTTT.

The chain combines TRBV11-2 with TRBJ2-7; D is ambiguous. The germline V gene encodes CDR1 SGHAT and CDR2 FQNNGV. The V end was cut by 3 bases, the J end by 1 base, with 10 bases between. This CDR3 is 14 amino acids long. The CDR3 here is CASSFTLPSYEQYF. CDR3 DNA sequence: TGTGCCAGCAGCTTTACATTGCCATCCTACGAGCAGTACTTC.